The next 18 T cell receptor beta chains were all read from a single sample in a study of blood T cells in healthy people across ages. A J-beta primer mix and a sample-barcoded 5' primer were used in a second PCR of roughly 7 to 12 cycles. TCRdb redid the calling of the 5' RACE reads with MiXCR, one entry per CDR3 protein. The sample lists 600,000 to 900,000 distinct CDR3 sequences; around a quarter were seen once. The data also belong to a second study, concerning T cells of mothers and their children.

Material: blood. The receptors shown here come from a boy aged 5-17 years in good health.

The table lists this clonotype with a count of one. This sequence joins TRBV5-1 and TRBJ2-7; D unclear. Trimming removed 0 bases from V and 7 bases from J, with 20 bases in between. In germline, CDR1 is SGHRS, CDR2 YFSETQ. The CDR3 is made up of 16 amino acids. The CDR3 reads CASSLAESSRADEQYF. The CDR3 nucleotides read TGCGCCAGCAGCTTGGCGGAATCGAGTAGGGCGGATGAGCAGTACTTC.

This clonotype was found a few times. The V and J genes are TRBV23-1 and TRBJ2-7; D uncertain. TRBV23-1 is an ORF; its function is uncertain. V lost 0 bases and J lost 0, with 9 bases in between. The CDR3 covers 15 residues. The CDR3 bases are TGCGCCAGCAGTCAATCATGGCAGTTCTCCTACGAGCAGTACTTC. Translating it yields CASSQSWQFSYEQYF.

This clonotype came up a few times. The CDR3 DNA is TGCGCCAGCAGCCTTAGGACCGCAAGGGATACGCAGTATTTT. It specifies CASSLRTARDTQYF. V and J are TRBV5-1 and TRBJ2-3; D gene unclear. The CDR3 contains 14 residues. V was trimmed by 4 bases and J by 6 bases, leaving 15 bases between them. Germline V gives CDR1 SGHRS, CDR2 YFSETQ.

This clonotype turned up a few times. The junction differs from germline at one of its ends, possibly a read error. The rearrangement joins TRBV28 to TRBJ2-7; 8 positions agree with TRBD1. The CDR3 spans 14 residues. From germline, CDR1 is MDHEN and CDR2 SYDVKM. The CDR3 bases are TGTGCCAGCAGTCCCGGGACAGGAGGATACGAGCAGTGCTTC. Encoded protein: CASSPGTGGYEQCF.

V gene TRBV7-6 combines with J gene TRBJ2-5, with 7 bases matching TRBD1. The J call is doubtful: the DNA matches TRBJ2-7 better. The germline gives CDR1 SGHVS, CDR2 FNYEAQ. CDR3 length equals 16 residues. Written as DNA, the CDR3 is TGTGCCAGCAGCTCCGTCACAGGGGAACGCCCCTACGAGCAGTACTTC. Translating it yields CASSSVTGERPYEQYF.

In its sample, this clonotype was seen a few times. The chain links TRBV20-1 to TRBJ1-2; TRBD1 aligns across 8 bases. The CDR3 is 13 residues long. Germline loops: CDR1 DFQATT, CDR2 SNEGSKA (reference sequence). V shed 2 bases, J shed 6 bases, and the junction held 5 bases outside the gene matches. The CDR3 DNA reads as TGCAGTGCTAGAATAGGCAGGGGGCATGGCTACACCTTC. Encoded protein: CSARIGRGHGYTF.

J is TRBJ2-5 and V is TRBV15; 10 nucleotides agree with TRBD1. The CDR3 loop spans 16 amino acids. The junction had 4 bases not matched to a gene; V was cut back by 1 base and J by 2 bases. The germline V gene has CDR1 LNHNV and CDR2 YYDKDF (reference sequence). CDR3 DNA: TGTGCCACCAGCAGAGGGGGACAGGGGAGGCAAGAGACCCAGTACTTC. This encodes CATSRGGQGRQETQYF.

This clonotype was observed a few times. The chain links TRBV6-6 to TRBJ2-3; 9 nucleotides align to TRBD1. Trimming at V came to 2 bases and at J to 14 bases, leaving 2 bases not matched to a gene. The CDR3 totals 11 residues. Germline CDR1 is MNHNY and CDR2 is SVGAGI (reference sequence). CDR3 nucleotide sequence: TGTGCCAGCAGTTACGGGACAGGGAGGTATTTT. Residues: CASSYGTGRYF.

This clonotype was recorded a few times. The V gene is TRBV5-1, the J gene TRBJ2-1, with TRBD1 as a possible D gene (8 bases). Trimming cost V 0 bases and J 4 bases, with 14 bases left between them. The CDR3 is made up of 16 amino acids. Germline CDR1 reads SGHRS; CDR2 reads YFSETQ. In DNA form, the CDR3 reads TGCGCCAGCAGCTTGGCCGGGGGGACAGGTTACAATGAGCAGTTCTTC. It is translated as CASSLAGGTGYNEQFF.

This clonotype showed up just once. This chain uses TRBV27 with TRBJ1-5; D uncertain. Deletions cut 3 bases from V and 7 bases from J, with 10 bases between. This CDR3 is 13 amino acids long. Germline CDR1 MNHEY, CDR2 SMNVEV (reference sequence). The CDR3 reads CASSFSGRQPQHF. The CDR3 coding sequence is TGTGCCAGCAGTTTTAGTGGGCGACAGCCCCAGCATTTT.

The V and J genes are TRBV29-1 and TRBJ2-1; D possibly corresponds to TRBD2 (7 bases). V was trimmed by 7 bases and J by 7 bases, leaving 17 bases between them. Looked up from germline, CDR1 is SQVTM and CDR2 is ANQGSEA. The CDR3 is 13 amino acids. CDR3 region: CSGEGEVGNEQFF. CDR3 DNA: TGCAGCGGGGAGGGGGAGGTGGGGAATGAGCAGTTCTTC.

This chain connects TRBV20-1 to TRBJ2-3; 8 bases agree with TRBD1. Germline V lookup: CDR1 DFQATT, CDR2 SNEGSKA (reference sequence). The CDR3 extends over 14 amino acids. V lost 6 bases to trimming and J lost 5 bases; unmatched junction nucleotides: 10. CDR3 DNA sequence: TGCAGTGCGCGGGCAGGGGGCGGGAAAGATACGCAGTATTTT. It encodes CSARAGGGKDTQYF.

This clonotype has at least ten counts. The J gene is TRBJ2-5, the V gene TRBV12-3 or TRBV12-4; D could derive from TRBD1 or TRBD2 (5 bases each). Trimming shortened V by 6 bases and J by 5 bases, and 7 bases separated the two germline ends. The CDR3 totals 11 residues. CDR3 amino acids: CASSGAETQYF. The CDR3, as DNA: TGTGCCAGCAGCGGGGCCGAGACCCAGTACTTC.

The chain recombines TRBV11-1 with TRBJ2-2; D gene ambiguous. The length of the CDR3 is 14 residues. Germline V gene data show CDR1 as SGHAT and CDR2 as FQDESV (reference sequence). V was shortened by 1 base and J by 3 bases, with 6 bases between the two germline ends. The CDR3 DNA reads TGTGCCAGCAGCTTAGGGGTAGACACCGGGGAGCTGTTTTTT. Translated: CASSLGVDTGELFF.

This clonotype was seen only a few times. The junction departs from the called germline gene at one end, perhaps through a read error. This chain connects TRBV7-7 to TRBJ1-1; D possibly corresponds to TRBD1 (6 bases). Germline loops: CDR1 SSHAT, CDR2 FNYEAQ (reference sequence). The CDR3 totals 13 residues. CDR3: CASSPGADTEAFF. The CDR3 DNA sequence: TGTGCTAGCAGCCCGGGGGCAGACACTGAAGCTTTCTTT.

This clonotype was seen only a few times. In DNA, the CDR3 is TGCGCCAGCAGCCAACGCGGGCGGGGGGTAGGGGACAATGAGCAGTTCTTC. This translates into CASSQRGRGVGDNEQFF. The chain combines TRBV4-1 with TRBJ2-1; TRBD2 matches at 8 bases. The CDR3 extends over 17 amino acids. Germline values: CDR1 MGHRA, CDR2 YSYEKL. J gave up 5 bases and V 2 bases, and 11 bases lay outside the gene matches.

In its sample, this clonotype was seen a few times. The V call is TRBV12-3 or TRBV12-4, the J call TRBJ2-7, with D unclear. V dropped 5 bases and J dropped 4 bases, with 12 bases sitting between them. The CDR3 is made up of 13 amino acids. This CDR3 is CASSLYLYYEQYF. DNA of the CDR3: TGTGCCAGCAGTCTGTACTTATATTACGAGCAGTACTTC.

The V gene is TRBV7-3, the J gene TRBJ2-5, with D tentatively TRBD1 (6 bases). The CDR3 spans 15 residues. The V gene lost 5 bases and the J gene lost 5 bases, with 18 bases spanning the gap. Germline CDR1 is SGHTA and CDR2 is FQGTGA. The CDR3 protein is CASSLMAGEGETQYF. The DNA of the CDR3 is TGTGCCAGCAGCCTAATGGCAGGGGAAGGGGAGACCCAGTACTTC.